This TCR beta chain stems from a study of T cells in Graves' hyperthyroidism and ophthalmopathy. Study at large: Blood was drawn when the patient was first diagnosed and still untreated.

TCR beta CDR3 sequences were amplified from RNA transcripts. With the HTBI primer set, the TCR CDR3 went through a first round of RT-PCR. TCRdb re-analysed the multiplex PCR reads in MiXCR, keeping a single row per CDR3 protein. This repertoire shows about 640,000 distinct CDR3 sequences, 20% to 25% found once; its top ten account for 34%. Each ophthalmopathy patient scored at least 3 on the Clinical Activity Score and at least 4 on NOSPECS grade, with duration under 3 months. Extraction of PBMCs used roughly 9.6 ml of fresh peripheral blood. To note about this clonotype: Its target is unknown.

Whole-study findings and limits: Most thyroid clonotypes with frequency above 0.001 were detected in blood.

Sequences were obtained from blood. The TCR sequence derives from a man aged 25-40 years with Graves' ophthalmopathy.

The CDR3 sequence: CSASRSNTGELFF. CDR3 in DNA: TGCAGTGCTAGTAGGTCGAACACCGGGGAGCTGTTTTTT. The chain has TRBV20-1 and TRBJ2-2; D remains ambiguous. Germline CDR1 reads DFQATT; CDR2 reads SNEGSKA (reference sequence). This CDR3 contains 13 residues. The germline V and J ends were trimmed by 3 bases and 0 bases, with 5 bases remaining between them.